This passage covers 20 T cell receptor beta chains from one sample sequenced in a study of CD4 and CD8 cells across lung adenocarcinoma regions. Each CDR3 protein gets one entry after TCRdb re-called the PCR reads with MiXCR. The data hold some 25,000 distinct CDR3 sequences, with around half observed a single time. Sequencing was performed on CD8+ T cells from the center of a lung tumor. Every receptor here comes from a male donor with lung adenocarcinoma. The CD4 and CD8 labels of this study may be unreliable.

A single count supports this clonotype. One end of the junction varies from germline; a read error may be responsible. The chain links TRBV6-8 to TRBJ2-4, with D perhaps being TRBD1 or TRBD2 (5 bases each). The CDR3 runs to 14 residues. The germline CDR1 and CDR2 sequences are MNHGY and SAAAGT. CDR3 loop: CGGRELPGTNIQYF. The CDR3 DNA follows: TGTGGCGGCAGGGAGCTCCCCGGCACAAACATTCAGTACTTT.

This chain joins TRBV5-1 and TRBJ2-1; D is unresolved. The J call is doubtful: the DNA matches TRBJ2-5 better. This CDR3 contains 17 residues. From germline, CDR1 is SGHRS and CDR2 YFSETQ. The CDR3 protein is CASSLRPLGEVVETQYF. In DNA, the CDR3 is TGCGCCAGCAGCTTGCGACCATTAGGAGAGGTGGTGGAGACCCAGTACTTC.

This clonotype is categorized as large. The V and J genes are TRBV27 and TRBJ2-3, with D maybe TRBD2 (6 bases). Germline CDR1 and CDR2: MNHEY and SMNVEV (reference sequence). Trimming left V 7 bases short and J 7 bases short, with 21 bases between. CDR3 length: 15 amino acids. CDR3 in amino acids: CASKPSVGVRYTQYF. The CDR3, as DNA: TGTGCCAGCAAACCTAGCGTTGGAGTTAGGTATACGCAGTATTTT.

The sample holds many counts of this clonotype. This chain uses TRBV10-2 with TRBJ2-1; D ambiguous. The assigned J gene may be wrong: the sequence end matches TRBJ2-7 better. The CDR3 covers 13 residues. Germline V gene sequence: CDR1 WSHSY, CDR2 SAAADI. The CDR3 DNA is TGCGCCAGCTCCTGGGCTCAGGACTACGAGCAGTACTTC. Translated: CASSWAQDYEQYF.

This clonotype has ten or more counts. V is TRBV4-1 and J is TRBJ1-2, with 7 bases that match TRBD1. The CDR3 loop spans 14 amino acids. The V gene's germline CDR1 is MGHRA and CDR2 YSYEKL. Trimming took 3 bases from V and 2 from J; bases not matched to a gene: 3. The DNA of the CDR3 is TGCGCCAGCAGCCACCAGGGGGTAAACTATGGCTACACCTTC. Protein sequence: CASSHQGVNYGYTF.

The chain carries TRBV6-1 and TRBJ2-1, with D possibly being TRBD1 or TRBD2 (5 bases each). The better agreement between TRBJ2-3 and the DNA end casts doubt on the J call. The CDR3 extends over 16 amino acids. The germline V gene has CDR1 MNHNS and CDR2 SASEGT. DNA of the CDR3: TGTGCCAGCAGTGAACCGCGGACTGTGGGGACCAATACGCAGTATTTT. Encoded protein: CASSEPRTVGTNTQYF.

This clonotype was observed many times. Here the CDR3 reads CASRPTSGSRVDTQYF. As DNA, the CDR3 is TGTGCCAGCAGACCCACTAGCGGGAGTCGGGTAGATACGCAGTATTTT. The rearrangement links TRBV28 to TRBJ2-3, with 11 bases matching TRBD2. This CDR3 is 16 amino acids long. CDR1 MDHEN and CDR2 SYDVKM come from the germline V gene. With 6 bases clipped from V and 5 bases from J, the junction kept 10 bases outside the gene matches.

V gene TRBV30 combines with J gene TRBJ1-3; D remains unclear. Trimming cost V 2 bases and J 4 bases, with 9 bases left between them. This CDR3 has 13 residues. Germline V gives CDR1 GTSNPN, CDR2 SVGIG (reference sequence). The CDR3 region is CAWSSGVGNTIYF. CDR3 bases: TGTGCCTGGAGTTCCGGGGTCGGAAACACCATATATTTT.

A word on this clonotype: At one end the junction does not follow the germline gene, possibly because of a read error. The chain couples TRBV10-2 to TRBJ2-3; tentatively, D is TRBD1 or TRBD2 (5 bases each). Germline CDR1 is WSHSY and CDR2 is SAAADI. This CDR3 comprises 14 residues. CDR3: CGGRELWAKDIQYF. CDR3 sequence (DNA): TGCGGCGGCAGGGAGCTATGGGCCAAAGACATTCAGTACTTT.

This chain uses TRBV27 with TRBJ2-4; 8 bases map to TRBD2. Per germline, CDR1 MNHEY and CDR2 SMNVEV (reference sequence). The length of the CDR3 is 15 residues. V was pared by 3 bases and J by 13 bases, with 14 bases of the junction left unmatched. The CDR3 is CASSLCGLARDTQYF. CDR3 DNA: TGTGCCAGCAGTTTGTGCGGACTAGCCAGAGACACGCAGTACTTC.

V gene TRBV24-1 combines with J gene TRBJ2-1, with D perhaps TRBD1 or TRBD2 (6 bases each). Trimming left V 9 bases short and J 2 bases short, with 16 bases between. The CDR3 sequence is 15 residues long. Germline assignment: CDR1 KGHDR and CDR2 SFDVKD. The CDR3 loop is CATRGRGTTYNEQFF. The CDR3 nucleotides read TGTGCCACCCGGGGGCGGGGAACTACCTACAATGAGCAGTTCTTC.

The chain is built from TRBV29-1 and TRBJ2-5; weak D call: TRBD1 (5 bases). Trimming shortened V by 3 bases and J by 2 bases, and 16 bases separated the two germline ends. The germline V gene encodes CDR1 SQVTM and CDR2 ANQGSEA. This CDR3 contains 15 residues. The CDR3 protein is CSVEKGGQPQETQYF. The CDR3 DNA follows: TGCAGCGTTGAGAAGGGCGGACAACCTCAAGAGACCCAGTACTTC.

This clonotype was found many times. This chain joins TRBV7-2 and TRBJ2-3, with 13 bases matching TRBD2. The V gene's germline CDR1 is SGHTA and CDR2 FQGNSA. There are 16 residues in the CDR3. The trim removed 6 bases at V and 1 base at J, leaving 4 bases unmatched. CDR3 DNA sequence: TGTGCCAGCAGACAGGGACTAGCGGGGCGCACAGATACGCAGTATTTT. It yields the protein CASRQGLAGRTDTQYF.

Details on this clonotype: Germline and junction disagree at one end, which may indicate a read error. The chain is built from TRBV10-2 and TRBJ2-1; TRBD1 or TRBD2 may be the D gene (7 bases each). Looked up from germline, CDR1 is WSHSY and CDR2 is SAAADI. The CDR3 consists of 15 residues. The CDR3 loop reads CASSERADSGGVSYF. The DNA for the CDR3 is TGCGCCAGCAGCGAGCGGGCCGACTCAGGGGGGGTTTCGTACTTC.

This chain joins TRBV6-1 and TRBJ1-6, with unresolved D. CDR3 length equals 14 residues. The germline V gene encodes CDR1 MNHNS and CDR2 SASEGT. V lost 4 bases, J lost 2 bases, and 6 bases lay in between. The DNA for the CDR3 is TGTGCCAGCAGTGCCGGGCCCTATAATTCACCCCTCCACTTT. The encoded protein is CASSAGPYNSPLHF.

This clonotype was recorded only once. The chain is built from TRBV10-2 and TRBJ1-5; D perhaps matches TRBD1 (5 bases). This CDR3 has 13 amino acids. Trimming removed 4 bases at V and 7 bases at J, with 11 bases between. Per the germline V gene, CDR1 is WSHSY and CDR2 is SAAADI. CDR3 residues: CASSVNGGQPQHF. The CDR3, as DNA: TGCGCCAGCAGTGTTAACGGGGGGCAGCCCCAGCATTTT.

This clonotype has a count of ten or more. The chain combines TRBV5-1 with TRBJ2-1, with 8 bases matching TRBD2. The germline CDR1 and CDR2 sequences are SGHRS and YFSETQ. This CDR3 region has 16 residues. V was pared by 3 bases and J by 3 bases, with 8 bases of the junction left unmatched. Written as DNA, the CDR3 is TGCGCCAGCAGCTCGGCGAGCGGGAGCATCTACAATGAGCAGTTCTTC. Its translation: CASSSASGSIYNEQFF.

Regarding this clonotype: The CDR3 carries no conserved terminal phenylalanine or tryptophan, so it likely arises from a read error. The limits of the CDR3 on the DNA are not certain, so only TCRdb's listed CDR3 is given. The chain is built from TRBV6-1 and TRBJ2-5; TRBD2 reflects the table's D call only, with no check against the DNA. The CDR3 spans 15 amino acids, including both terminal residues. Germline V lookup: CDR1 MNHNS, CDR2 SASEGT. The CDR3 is CASGVGLEARETQFS.

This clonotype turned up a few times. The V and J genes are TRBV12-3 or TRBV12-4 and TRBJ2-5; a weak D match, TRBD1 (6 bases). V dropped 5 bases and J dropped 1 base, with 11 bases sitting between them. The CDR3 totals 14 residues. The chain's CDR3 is CASSQTGFQETQYF. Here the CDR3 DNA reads TGTGCCAGCAGTCAGACAGGATTCCAAGAGACCCAGTACTTC.

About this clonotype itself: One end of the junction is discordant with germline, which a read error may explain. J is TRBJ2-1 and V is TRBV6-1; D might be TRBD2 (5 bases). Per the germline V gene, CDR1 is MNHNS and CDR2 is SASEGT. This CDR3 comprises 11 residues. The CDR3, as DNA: TGTGTCAGCGGTACCCCAACGCAGCAGCTCTTC. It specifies CVSGTPTQQLF.